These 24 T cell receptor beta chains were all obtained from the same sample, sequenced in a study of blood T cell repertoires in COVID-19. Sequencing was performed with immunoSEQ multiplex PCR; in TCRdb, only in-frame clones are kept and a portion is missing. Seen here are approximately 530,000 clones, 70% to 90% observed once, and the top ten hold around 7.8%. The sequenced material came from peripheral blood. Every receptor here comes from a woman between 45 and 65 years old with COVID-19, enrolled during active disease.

CDR3 in DNA: TGTGCCAGCATAGCGGGACAGTACTACAATGAGCAGTTCTTC. Its translation is CASIAGQYYNEQFF. The chain uses TRBV2 and TRBJ2-1; possible D gene TRBD2, 8 bases. There are 14 residues in the CDR3. Germline V lookup: CDR1 SNHLY, CDR2 FYNNEI. The germline V and J ends were trimmed by 7 bases and 3 bases, with 13 bases remaining between them.

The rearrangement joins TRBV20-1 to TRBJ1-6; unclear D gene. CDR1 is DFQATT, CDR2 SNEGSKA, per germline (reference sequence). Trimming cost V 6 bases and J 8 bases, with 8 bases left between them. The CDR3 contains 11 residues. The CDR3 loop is CSAARDSPLHF. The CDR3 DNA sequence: TGCAGTGCGGCCCGGGATTCACCCCTCCACTTT.

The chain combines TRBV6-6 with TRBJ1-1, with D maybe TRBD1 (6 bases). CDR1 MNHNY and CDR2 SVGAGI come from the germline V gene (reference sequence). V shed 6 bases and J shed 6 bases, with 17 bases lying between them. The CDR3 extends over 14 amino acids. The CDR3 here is CASRYTGNSPEAFF. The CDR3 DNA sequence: TGTGCCAGCAGGTATACAGGGAACTCCCCTGAAGCTTTCTTT.

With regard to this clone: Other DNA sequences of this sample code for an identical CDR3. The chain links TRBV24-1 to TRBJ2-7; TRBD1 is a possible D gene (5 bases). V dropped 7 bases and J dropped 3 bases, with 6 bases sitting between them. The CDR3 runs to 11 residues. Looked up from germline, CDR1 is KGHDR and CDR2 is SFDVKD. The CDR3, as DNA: TGTGCCACCAGCCAGGGCTACGAGCAGTACTTC. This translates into CATSQGYEQYF.

CDR3 sequence (DNA): TGTGCCAGCCCGACACGATACTACGAGCAGTACTTC. Protein: CASPTRYYEQYF. The chain has TRBV21-1 and TRBJ2-7; TRBD1, as called in the table, went unchecked against the DNA. TRBV21-1 is shown as a pseudogene. The CDR3 is made up of 12 amino acids.

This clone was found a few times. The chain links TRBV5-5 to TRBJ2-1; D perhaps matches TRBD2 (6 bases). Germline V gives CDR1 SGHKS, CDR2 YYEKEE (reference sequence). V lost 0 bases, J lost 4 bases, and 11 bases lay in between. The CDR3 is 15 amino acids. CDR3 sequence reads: CASSLETGLYNEQFF. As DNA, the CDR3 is TGTGCCAGCAGCTTGGAGACGGGACTTTACAATGAGCAGTTCTTC.

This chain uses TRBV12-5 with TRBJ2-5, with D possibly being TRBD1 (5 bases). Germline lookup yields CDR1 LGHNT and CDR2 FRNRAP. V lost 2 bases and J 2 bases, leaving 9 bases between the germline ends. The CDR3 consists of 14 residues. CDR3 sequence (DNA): TGTGCTAGTGGTTTGACAGGCCAACAAGAGACCCAGTACTTC. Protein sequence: CASGLTGQQETQYF.

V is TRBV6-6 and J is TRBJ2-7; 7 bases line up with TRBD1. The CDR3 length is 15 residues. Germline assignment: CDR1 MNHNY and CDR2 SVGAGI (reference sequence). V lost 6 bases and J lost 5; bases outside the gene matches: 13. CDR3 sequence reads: CASSRTRGLMNEQYF. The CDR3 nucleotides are TGTGCCAGCAGCCGAACGAGGGGGCTGATGAACGAGCAGTACTTC.

The CDR3 region has the DNA TGTGCCATCAGTGACCTCTCTAGCAATCAGCCCCAGCATTTT. Amino acids: CAISDLSSNQPQHF. This chain links TRBV10-3 with TRBJ1-5, with no clear D. The germline CDR1 and CDR2 sequences are ENHRY and SYGVKD. The length of the CDR3 is 14 residues. Trimming took off 3 bases at V and 0 bases at J, with 6 bases between the two ends.

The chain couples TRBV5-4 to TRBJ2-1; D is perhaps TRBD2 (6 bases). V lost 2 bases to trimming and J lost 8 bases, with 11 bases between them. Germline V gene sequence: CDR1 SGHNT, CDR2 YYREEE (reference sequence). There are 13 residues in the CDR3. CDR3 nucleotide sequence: TGTGCCAGCAGCTTCGGGGGTAGCGATGAGCAGTTCTTC. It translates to CASSFGGSDEQFF. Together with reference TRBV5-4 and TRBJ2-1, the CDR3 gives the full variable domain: ETGVTQSPTHLIKTRGQQVTLRCSSQSGHNTVSWYQQALGQGPQFIFQYYREEENGRGNFPPRFSGLQFPNYSSELNVNALELDDSALYLCASSFGGSDEQFFGPGTRLTVL.

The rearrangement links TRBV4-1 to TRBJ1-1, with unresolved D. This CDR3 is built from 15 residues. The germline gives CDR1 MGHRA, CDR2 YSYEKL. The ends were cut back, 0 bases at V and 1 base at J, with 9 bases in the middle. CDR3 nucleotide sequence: TGCGCCAGCAGCCAAGATTCTTACGGGAACACTGAAGCTTTCTTT. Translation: CASSQDSYGNTEAFF.

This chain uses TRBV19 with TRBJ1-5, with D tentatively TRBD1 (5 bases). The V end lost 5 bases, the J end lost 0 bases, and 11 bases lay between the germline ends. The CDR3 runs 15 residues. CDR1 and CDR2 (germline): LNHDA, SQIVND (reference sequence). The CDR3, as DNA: TGTGCCAGTAGTCCTGACAGTTATAGCAATCAGCCCCAGCATTTT. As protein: CASSPDSYSNQPQHF. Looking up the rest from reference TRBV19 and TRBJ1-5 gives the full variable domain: DGGITQSPKYLFRKEGQNVTLSCEQNLNHDAMYWYRQDPGQGLRLIYYSQIVNDFQKGDIAEGYSVSREKKESFPLTVTSAQKNPTAFYLCASSPDSYSNQPQHFGDGTRLSIL.

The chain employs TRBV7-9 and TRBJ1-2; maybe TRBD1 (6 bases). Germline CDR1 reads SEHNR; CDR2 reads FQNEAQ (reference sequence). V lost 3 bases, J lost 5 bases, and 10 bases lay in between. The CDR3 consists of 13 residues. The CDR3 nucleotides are TGTGCCAGCAGCTTTCCTCAGGGGTATGGCTACACCTTC. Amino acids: CASSFPQGYGYTF.

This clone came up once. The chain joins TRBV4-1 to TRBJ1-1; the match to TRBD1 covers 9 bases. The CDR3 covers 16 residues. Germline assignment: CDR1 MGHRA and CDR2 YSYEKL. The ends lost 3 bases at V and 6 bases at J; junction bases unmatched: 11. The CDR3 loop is CASSHKEGQGVPEAFF. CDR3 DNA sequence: TGCGCCAGCAGCCACAAGGAGGGACAGGGAGTCCCTGAAGCTTTCTTT.

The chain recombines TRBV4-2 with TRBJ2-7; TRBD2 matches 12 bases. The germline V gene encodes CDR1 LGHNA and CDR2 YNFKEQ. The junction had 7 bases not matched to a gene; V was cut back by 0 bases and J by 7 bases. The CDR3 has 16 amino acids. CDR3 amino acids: CASSQDRLAGVGEQYF. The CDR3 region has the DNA TGTGCCAGCAGCCAAGACCGACTAGCGGGGGTGGGGGAGCAGTACTTC.

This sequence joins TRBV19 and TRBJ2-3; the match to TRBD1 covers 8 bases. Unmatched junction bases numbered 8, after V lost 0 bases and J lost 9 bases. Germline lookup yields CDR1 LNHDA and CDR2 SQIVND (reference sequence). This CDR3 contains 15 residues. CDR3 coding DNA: TGTGCCAGTAGTATAGAGGCCAGGGGGCAGGCGACGCAGTATTTT. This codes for CASSIEARGQATQYF. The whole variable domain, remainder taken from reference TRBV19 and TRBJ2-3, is DGGITQSPKYLFRKEGQNVTLSCEQNLNHDAMYWYRQDPGQGLRLIYYSQIVNDFQKGDIAEGYSVSREKKESFPLTVTSAQKNPTAFYLCASSIEARGQATQYFGPGTRLTVL.

The CDR3 DNA is TGTGCCTGGAGTGTATGGGCTCCCGGGGAGCTGTTTTTT. It specifies CAWSVWAPGELFF. This rearrangement joins TRBV30 to TRBJ2-2; D is unclear. Germline V gives CDR1 GTSNPN, CDR2 SVGIG (reference sequence). V was shortened by 0 bases and J by 6 bases, with 8 bases between the two germline ends. The CDR3 is 13 residues long.

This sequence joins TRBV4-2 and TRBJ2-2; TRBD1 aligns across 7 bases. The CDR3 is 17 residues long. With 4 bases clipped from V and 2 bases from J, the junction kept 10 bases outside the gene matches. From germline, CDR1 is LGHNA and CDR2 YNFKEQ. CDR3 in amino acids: CASSPPSGTDNTGELFF. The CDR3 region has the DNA TGTGCCAGCAGCCCCCCCTCCGGGACAGATAACACCGGGGAGCTGTTTTTT.

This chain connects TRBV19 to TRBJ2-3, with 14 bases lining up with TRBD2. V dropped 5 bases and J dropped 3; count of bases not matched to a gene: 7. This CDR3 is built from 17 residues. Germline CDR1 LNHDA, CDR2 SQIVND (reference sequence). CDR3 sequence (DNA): TGTGCCAGTAGTCCCTGGACTAGCGGGGGGTTTACAGATACGCAGTATTTT. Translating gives CASSPWTSGGFTDTQYF.

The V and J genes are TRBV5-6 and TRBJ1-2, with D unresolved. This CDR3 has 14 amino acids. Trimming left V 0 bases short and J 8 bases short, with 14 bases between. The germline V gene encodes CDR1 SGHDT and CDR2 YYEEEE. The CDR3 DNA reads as TGTGCCAGCAGCTTGGGTATGGTGGCGGGAGGCTACACCTTC. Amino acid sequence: CASSLGMVAGGYTF.

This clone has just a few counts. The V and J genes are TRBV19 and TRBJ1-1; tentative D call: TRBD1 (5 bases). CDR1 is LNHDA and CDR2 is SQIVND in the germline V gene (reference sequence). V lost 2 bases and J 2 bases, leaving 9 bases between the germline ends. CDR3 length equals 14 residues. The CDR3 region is CASSIKQANTEAFF. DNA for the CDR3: TGTGCCAGTAGTATAAAACAGGCTAACACTGAAGCTTTCTTT.

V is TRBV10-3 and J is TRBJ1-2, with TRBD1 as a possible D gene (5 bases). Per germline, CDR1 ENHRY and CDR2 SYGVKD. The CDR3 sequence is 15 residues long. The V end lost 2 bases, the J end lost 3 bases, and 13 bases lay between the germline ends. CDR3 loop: CAISEPGGGDYGYTF. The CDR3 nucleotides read TGTGCCATCAGTGAGCCTGGGGGAGGGGACTATGGCTACACCTTC.

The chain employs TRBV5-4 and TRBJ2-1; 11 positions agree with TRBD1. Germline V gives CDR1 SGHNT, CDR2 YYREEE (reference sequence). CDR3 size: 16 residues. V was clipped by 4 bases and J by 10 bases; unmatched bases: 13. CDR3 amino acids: CASSSGQGALRREQFF. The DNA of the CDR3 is TGTGCCAGCAGCAGCGGACAGGGGGCGCTTCGTAGGGAGCAGTTCTTC.

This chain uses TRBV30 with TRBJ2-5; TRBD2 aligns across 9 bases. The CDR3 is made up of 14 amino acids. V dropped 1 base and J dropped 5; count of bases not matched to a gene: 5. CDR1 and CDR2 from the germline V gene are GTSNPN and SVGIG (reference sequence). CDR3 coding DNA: TGTGCCTGGAGTGCAGGACTAGCGCGGGAGACCCAGTACTTC. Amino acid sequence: CAWSAGLARETQYF.